These T cell receptor beta chains were read from a single sample in a study of control samples from healthy donors and cancer patients. Only in-frame clones appear in the TCRdb table, and some are missing; sequencing was by immunoSEQ multiplex PCR. This sample has some 160,000 clones, with about nine tenths found just once. Sequenced: blood. All receptors derive from a man aged 25 to 40 in good health. Both conserved end residues are part of each CDR3. A D gene is named only where the DNA matches it firmly. Expanded clones get a size class; other rows say once, few or many, or leave the size out.

TRBV12-3/TRBV12-4,.,.,TRBJ2-7,CASNSGLGEQYF,TGTGCCAGCAATTCCGGTTTGGGCGAGCAGTACTTC
TRBV5-4,.,.,TRBJ2-7,CASSTDPRPASYEQYF,TGTGCCAGCAGCACAGATCCCCGACCAGCCTCCTACGAGCAGTACTTC
TRBV5-1,.,TRBD1,TRBJ2-7,CASSADRMGLEQYF,TGCGCCAGCAGCGCGGACAGGATGGGCCTCGAGCAGTACTTC
TRBV18,.,.,TRBJ2-2,CASSLQPPGNTGELFF,TGTGCCAGCTCGCTCCAACCTCCGGGGAACACCGGGGAGCTGTTTTTT
TRBV9,.,TRBD2,TRBJ2-7,CASSGAGEGEQYF,TGTGCCAGCAGCGGAGCGGGAGAGGGCGAGCAGTACTTC
TRBV18,.,.,TRBJ1-4,CASSPQSGDEKLFF,TGTGCCAGCTCACCCCAGTCAGGGGACGAAAAACTGTTTTTT
TRBV9,.,TRBD1,TRBJ2-3,CASSADGQGLGTQYF,TGTGCCAGCAGCGCCGATGGACAGGGATTGGGTACGCAGTATTTT
TRBV3-1/TRBV3-2,.,.,TRBJ1-5,CASSQDLLQPQHF,TGTGCCAGCAGCCAAGATCTGTTGCAGCCCCAGCATTTT
TRBV29-1,.,TRBD1,TRBJ2-5,CSVPNRDSEYQETQYF,TGCAGCGTCCCCAACCGGGACAGTGAGTACCAAGAGACCCAGTACTTC
TRBV27,.,.,TRBJ2-2,CASSLPYTGELFF,TGTGCCAGCAGTTTGCCCTACACCGGGGAGCTGTTTTTT
TRBV7-2,once,.,TRBJ1-2,CASSPRSRAGSYGYGYTF,TGTGCCAGCAGCCCCAGAAGCAGGGCAGGGAGTTATGGTTATGGCTACACCTTC
TRBV6-5,.,TRBD1,TRBJ2-7,CASRASGTGSYEQYF,TGTGCCAGCAGGGCATCCGGGACAGGGTCCTACGAGCAGTACTTC
TRBV6-2/TRBV6-3,.,.,TRBJ2-1,CASSSVVDGANEQFF,TGTGCCAGCAGTTCAGTCGTTGATGGGGCTAATGAGCAGTTCTTC
TRBV7-9,.,.,TRBJ2-7,CASSPGNYEQYF,TGTGCCAGCAGCCCCGGGAACTACGAGCAGTACTTC
TRBV24-1,once,.,TRBJ2-5,CATSDGRTQYF,TGTGCCACCAGTGATGGGCGGACCCAGTACTTC
TRBV10-3,.,.,TRBJ2-5,CAISAAQETQYF,TGTGCCATCAGTGCAGCCCAAGAGACCCAGTACTTC
TRBV5-6,.,TRBD2,TRBJ2-7,CASSPRIAGAYEQYF,TGTGCCAGCAGCCCGCGAATAGCGGGAGCCTACGAGCAGTACTTC
TRBV15,.,.,TRBJ1-1,CATSRDRNTEAFF,TGTGCCACCAGCAGAGACAGGAACACTGAAGCTTTCTTT
TRBV7-2,.,.,TRBJ2-5,CASSPRAQETQYF,TGTGCCAGCAGCCCCCGGGCCCAAGAGACCCAGTACTTC
TRBV7-2,.,.,TRBJ1-2,CASSLFQAPGGYTF,TGTGCCAGCAGCTTATTCCAGGCCCCTGGGGGCTACACCTTC
TRBV24-1,.,TRBD1,TRBJ1-1,CATSPGQGGMNTEAFF,TGTGCCACCAGCCCGGGACAGGGCGGTATGAACACTGAAGCTTTCTTT
TRBV29-1,.,.,TRBJ1-2,CSVEGSIDGYTF,TGCAGCGTTGAGGGGTCGATCGATGGCTACACCTTC
TRBV24-1,.,.,TRBJ2-7,CATSGQTYEQYF,TGTGCCACCAGTGGGCAGACCTACGAGCAGTACTTC
TRBV30,.,.,TRBJ2-6,CAWTFSGANVLTF,TGTGCCTGGACATTTTCTGGGGCCAACGTCCTGACTTTC
TRBV18,.,.,TRBJ2-7,CASSLGGYEQYF,TGTGCCAGCTCCCTGGGCGGTTACGAGCAGTACTTC
TRBV5-8,.,.,TRBJ1-2,CASSPGKDGYGYTF,TGTGCCAGCAGCCCCGGAAAGGACGGCTATGGCTACACCTTC
TRBV19,.,TRBD1,TRBJ2-7,CASSTRDRRIDEQYF,TGTGCCAGTAGTACGAGGGACAGGAGAATCGACGAGCAGTACTTC
TRBV19,.,.,TRBJ1-4,CASSPRAPWEKLFF,TGTGCCAGTAGTCCCCGGGCGCCATGGGAAAAACTGTTTTTT
TRBV18,.,.,TRBJ2-1,CASSPRSGISSYNEQFF,TGTGCCAGCTCACCACGGTCCGGCATCTCATCCTACAATGAGCAGTTCTTC
TRBV5-1,.,.,TRBJ2-4,CASSLGENIQYF,TGCGCCAGCAGCCTGGGGGAAAACATTCAGTACTTC
TRBV25-1,.,.,TRBJ2-5,CASSDHRDPQETQYF,TGTGCCAGCAGTGATCACCGGGACCCCCAAGAGACCCAGTACTTC